Listed below are T cell receptor beta chains from one sample, sequenced in a study of blood T cell repertoires in COVID-19. The protocol was immunoSEQ multiplex PCR, while the TCRdb copy is restricted to in-frame clones and leaves out a portion. Of approximately 170,000 clones detected, 70% to 90% appear once; the ten largest clones hold about 2.1%. The sample consisted of peripheral blood. The receptors here all came from a man over 45 who had recovered from COVID-19. The CDR3 runs from the conserved cysteine through the conserved F or W. The D gene is left open where the match is weak. For some rows the clone size is stated as once, few or many, or as a class when expanded; others skip it.

V	size	D	J	DNA	CDR3
TRBV7-2	once	-	TRBJ2-5	TGTGCCAGCAGCTTAGGGGACTCCTTTTTGGATTGGAACTTC	CASSLGDSFLDWNF
TRBV5-1	few	-	TRBJ1-4	TGCGCCAGCAGCACCGGACTCGAGGAAAAACTGTTTTTT	CASSTGLEEKLFF
TRBV7-9	-	-	TRBJ1-1	TGTGCCAGCAGCTTAGAGGTAGGCAGGGGGAACACTGAAGCTTTCTTT	CASSLEVGRGNTEAFF
TRBV28	-	TRBD1	TRBJ2-7	TGTGCCAGCAGTAGAACCGGGACAGGAGCCTACGAGCAGTACTTC	CASSRTGTGAYEQYF
TRBV7-2	-	-	TRBJ1-2	TGTGCCGAGCTTAGGGCAGGGAACTATGGCTACACCTTC	CAELRAGNYGYTF
TRBV5-8	-	TRBD1	TRBJ1-3	TGTGCCAGCAGCCCCAGGACAGGGGTATCTGGAAACACCATATATTTT	CASSPRTGVSGNTIYF
TRBV2	once	TRBD1	TRBJ1-3	TGTGCCAGCAGTTGGGACAGGGGTAGAAACACCATATATTTT	CASSWDRGRNTIYF
TRBV6-5	once	-	TRBJ2-3	TGTGCCAGCAGTTACTCGGCAGGGTCCACAGATACGCAGTATTTT	CASSYSAGSTDTQYF
TRBV6-2/TRBV6-3	-	TRBD1	TRBJ2-7	TGTGCCAGCAGTTACTCGGTCGAGGGGACAGGTGTTTACGAGCAGTACTTC	CASSYSVEGTGVYEQYF
TRBV6-2/TRBV6-3	-	-	TRBJ2-3	TGTGCCAGCAGTTCGACCTTTCGGGAGACGAGAGATACGCAGTATTTT	CASSSTFRETRDTQYF
TRBV10-3	-	-	TRBJ2-1	TGTGCCATCAGTGAGGCCCCCTCTACCTCCTACAATGAGCAGTTCTTC	CAISEAPSTSYNEQFF
TRBV2	-	TRBD2	TRBJ2-3	TGTGCCAGCAGTGAAGGGGACTATACAGATACGCAGTATTTT	CASSEGDYTDTQYF
TRBV28	-	-	TRBJ1-2	TGTGCCAGCAATCTGATGGGGGCAAGTGAGGATGGCTACACCTTC	CASNLMGASEDGYTF
TRBV28	once	-	TRBJ1-6	TGTGCCAGCAGTCCCCCCGACCGGGATTCACCCCTCCACTTT	CASSPPDRDSPLHF
TRBV25-1	-	-	TRBJ2-1	TGTGCCAGCAGTGACACCACAGGCACTGGCAATGAGCAGTTCTTC	CASSDTTGTGNEQFF
TRBV19	-	TRBD1	TRBJ2-2	TGTGCCGTTCAATCGGACAGGTTTAACACCGGGGAGCTGTTTTTT	CAVQSDRFNTGELFF
TRBV7-6	once	-	TRBJ2-7	TGTGCCAGCAGCCCCGTCGCTGAAGGGGCTAGCGAGCAGTACTTC	CASSPVAEGASEQYF
TRBV7-9	once	-	TRBJ1-5	TGTGCCAGCAGCTTAGACCCAGGTAATCAGCCCCAGCATTTT	CASSLDPGNQPQHF
TRBV12-3/TRBV12-4	-	TRBD1	TRBJ1-4	TGTGCCAGCAGTTTGGACAGGGAGATTCTGTTTTTT	CASSLDREILFF
TRBV19	-	-	TRBJ2-7	TGTGCCAGTAGTTTAGTTAACTCCTACGAGCAGTACTTC	CASSLVNSYEQYF
TRBV6-2/TRBV6-3	-	-	TRBJ1-1	TGTGCCAGCAGTTACTCGATTTTAGGAGAAAATGAAGCTTTCTTT	CASSYSILGENEAFF
TRBV14	few	TRBD1	TRBJ1-2	TGTGCCAGCAGCCGCTACCGACAGGGGCCAAGGGAGGGCTACACCTTC	CASSRYRQGPREGYTF
TRBV7-2	-	-	TRBJ2-2	TGTGCCAGCAGGGGGGGTCCTGCGAACACCGGGGAGCTGTTTTTT	CASRGGPANTGELFF
TRBV24-1	many	TRBD1	TRBJ1-4	TGTGCCACCAGTGATCCCCCTACTGAATCTGACAGGGGGCGCAAGTATCCGGAAAAACTGTTTTTT	CATSDPPTESDRGRKYPEKLFF
TRBV10-2	-	TRBD2	TRBJ2-3	TGCGCCAGCAGTGAGTCCCGGACTAGCGGGGGGCGTCGCCTGGATACGCAGTATTTT	CASSESRTSGGRRLDTQYF
TRBV6-5	-	-	TRBJ2-2	TGTGCCAGCAGTTACATATCCGCGAACACCGGGGAGCTGTTTTTT	CASSYISANTGELFF
TRBV12-3/TRBV12-4	once	-	TRBJ2-1	TGTGCCAGCCAGGTTCGTGGTGAGCAGTTCTTC	CASQVRGEQFF
TRBV5-1	-	TRBD1	TRBJ1-3	TGCGCCAGCAGCTTGGAGGGACAGGGTGCTGGAAACACCATATATTTT	CASSLEGQGAGNTIYF
TRBV24-1	-	TRBD2	TRBJ2-1	TGTGCCACCAGTGATATTAGCGGGGGAGATTACAATGAGCAGTTCTTC	CATSDISGGDYNEQFF
TRBV7-9	-	TRBD1	TRBJ1-1	TGTGCCAGCAGCTTAGGAGGGACAGGGGCCAACACTGAAGCTTTCTTT	CASSLGGTGANTEAFF
TRBV5-8	-	-	TRBJ1-2	TGTGCCAGCAGCTTTTCAATTTATGGCTACACCTTC	CASSFSIYGYTF
TRBV7-2	-	-	TRBJ2-7	TGTGCCAGCAGCTTGAGTCCAGGGGATTGGTACGAGCAGTACTTC	CASSLSPGDWYEQYF
TRBV27	-	TRBD1	TRBJ2-7	TGTGCCAGCAGCCGGGGACAGTACTACGAGCAGTACTTC	CASSRGQYYEQYF
TRBV27	-	TRBD2	TRBJ2-5	TGTGCCAGCAGTTTGTCCAAGACTAGCGGGGGGACCCAGTACTTC	CASSLSKTSGGTQYF
TRBV19	-	TRBD1	TRBJ2-7	TGTGCCAGTAGGTTTTCTACAGGGGGCGACTCCTACGAGCAGTACTTC	CASRFSTGGDSYEQYF
TRBV9	-	TRBD1	TRBJ1-1	TGTGCCAGCAGCGTAGTGGGGACAGTCAACACTGAAGCTTTCTTT	CASSVVGTVNTEAFF
TRBV7-2	-	TRBD1	TRBJ2-7	TGTGCCAGCAGCCCCCAGGGGACAGGGTCCTACGAGCAGTACTTC	CASSPQGTGSYEQYF
TRBV5-1	-	-	TRBJ1-3	TGCGCCAGCAGCTTGGGACAGGCGAGCTCTGGAAACACCATATATTTT	CASSLGQASSGNTIYF
TRBV29-1	-	-	TRBJ2-7	TGCAGCGGGATATGGGGCAGCCTACTCGGGGAGCAGTACTTC	CSGIWGSLLGEQYF
TRBV30	-	-	TRBJ2-3	TGTGCCTGGAGGCAGGGGGGAGCAGATACGCAGTATTTT	CAWRQGGADTQYF
TRBV6-2/TRBV6-3	once	-	TRBJ1-1	TGTGCCAGCAGTTACGGATGGGCAGTGAACACTGAAGCTTTCTTT	CASSYGWAVNTEAFF
TRBV30	-	-	TRBJ2-1	TGTGCCTGGAGTAAAGCCGGGTCTTTCCGGGGCAATGAGCAGTTCTTC	CAWSKAGSFRGNEQFF
TRBV3-1/TRBV3-2	-	TRBD2	TRBJ2-7	TGTGCCAGCAGCCACGGACTAGCGGGCTTATTCTACGAGCAGTACTTC	CASSHGLAGLFYEQYF
TRBV5-1	-	-	TRBJ1-2	TGCGCCAGCAGCACCGACACCGGGGGCTATGGCTACACCTTC	CASSTDTGGYGYTF
TRBV19	-	TRBD2	TRBJ2-3	TGTGCCAGTAGCCTGGGACTAGCGGGAGCCCTTACAGATACGCAGTATTTT	CASSLGLAGALTDTQYF
TRBV15	-	-	TRBJ1-1	TGTGCCACCAGCAGAGAGCGGATAAAGAACACTGAAGCTTTCTTT	CATSRERIKNTEAFF
TRBV28	few	-	TRBJ1-5	TGTGCCAGCACCCCGGGAGGGCCTGGCAATCAGCCCCAGCATTTT	CASTPGGPGNQPQHF
TRBV27	-	-	TRBJ1-4	TGTGCCAGCAGACGAGGAACTTCTAATGAAAAACTGTTTTTT	CASRRGTSNEKLFF
TRBV27	-	-	TRBJ1-2	TGTGCCAGCAGTCCACGTGGGGGGTTTGGCTATGGCTACACCTTC	CASSPRGGFGYGYTF
TRBV6-5	-	-	TRBJ1-1	TGTGCCAGCGCTAGGGGACTCCAGAACACTGAAGCTTTCTTT	CASARGLQNTEAFF
TRBV7-3	medium-sized	TRBD1	TRBJ1-2	TGTGCCAGCAGCCCACAGGACAGGGAGGACTATGGCTACACCTTC	CASSPQDREDYGYTF
TRBV6-5	-	TRBD1	TRBJ2-1	TGTGCCAGCAGTAGACAGGGTCCCACCTACAATGAGCAGTTCTTC	CASSRQGPTYNEQFF
TRBV18	-	TRBD1	TRBJ2-7	TGTGCCAGCTCACCCGCGACAGGGGGCCGGCTTGATTCCTTC	CASSPATGGRLDSF
TRBV5-1	-	-	TRBJ2-3	TGCGCCAGCAGCACTCACACAGATACGCAGTATTTT	CASSTHTDTQYF
TRBV10-2	few	TRBD1	TRBJ1-6	TGCGCCAGCGGCAGGGGGGAAAATTCACCCCTCCACTTT	CASGRGENSPLHF